This TCR beta chain was captured in a study of cytomegalovirus exposure and HLA in healthy donors. Germline V gene data show CDR1 as SNHLY and CDR2 as FYNNEI. CDR3 length: 12 amino acids. V was clipped by 6 bases and J by 1 base; unmatched bases: 0. PCR was performed using 60 Vbeta and 13 Jbeta primers. Method: immunoSEQ multiplex PCR; TCRdb's copy keeps in-frame clones and lacks some. The sample includes around 220,000 clones, less than 85% of them seen just once. Sequences were obtained from PBMCs. V usage is TRBV2 and J usage is TRBJ2-7, with TRBD1 identical over 7 bases. The receptor was isolated from a girl aged 2 to 10 in good health and CMV-seronegative. As DNA, the CDR3 is TGTGCCAGCAGGGGACAGTCCTACGAGCAGTACTTC. It translates to CASRGQSYEQYF.